Presented here are 16 T cell receptor beta chains from one specimen sequenced in a study of CD8+ T cells in alopecia areata. Treatment denoted: oral pan-JAK inhibitor, 5-10 mg twice daily. Investigators isolated RNA and reverse transcribed it into cDNA to act as the sequencing template. The repertoire was sequenced with immunoSEQ multiplex PCR; TCRdb's copy has only in-frame clones and lacks some. The sample holds 110,000 or so clones; 45% to 65% are singletons and the top ten take about 3.7%. This sample comprised CD4+ T cells sorted from blood, obtained at week 24, from a patient treated with tofacitinib. The source is a human donor with alopecia areata.

The gene calls are TRBV27 and TRBJ1-1, with no clear D. The CDR3 length is 16 residues. V was trimmed by 6 bases and J by 3 bases, leaving 20 bases between them. Germline V CDR1 and CDR2: MNHEY, SMNVEV (reference sequence). The CDR3 protein is CASSSYPTRPHTEAFF. CDR3 nucleotides: TGTGCCAGCAGCTCTTACCCAACACGACCCCACACTGAAGCTTTCTTT.

The chain is built from TRBV7-2 and TRBJ2-5; unclear D gene. Trimming left V 5 bases short and J 9 bases short, with 16 bases between. Germline-derived CDR1 and CDR2 are SGHTA and FQGNSA. This CDR3 has 13 amino acids. The CDR3 loop is CASSPPPPAPQYF. The CDR3 coding sequence is TGTGCCAGCAGCCCCCCCCCGCCGGCCCCCCAGTACTTC.

This clone has only one observation. The chain has TRBV18 and TRBJ1-1; the D gene is possibly TRBD1 (5 bases). This CDR3 contains 12 residues. With 2 bases removed from V and 5 bases from J, the gap between germline ends came to 6 bases. Looked up from germline, CDR1 is KGHSH and CDR2 is LQKENI. The CDR3 loop is CASSPEGTEAFF. The CDR3 DNA reads TGTGCCAGCTCACCAGAGGGGACTGAAGCTTTCTTT. Filled out from reference TRBV18 and TRBJ1-1, the complete variable domain reads NAGVMQNPRHLVRRRGQEARLRCSPMKGHSHVYWYRQLPEEGLKFMVYLQKENIIDESGMPKERFSAEFPKEGPSILRIQQVVRGDSAAYFCASSPEGTEAFFGQGTRLTVV.

The J gene is TRBJ2-7, the V gene TRBV6-5, with no clear D. The germline V gene has CDR1 MNHEY and CDR2 SVGAGI. This CDR3 region has 14 residues. V lost 6 bases and J 2 bases, leaving 14 bases between the germline ends. CDR3 in DNA: TGTGCCAGCAGGCGAGACGGATCAGCCTACGAGCAGTACTTC. Residues: CASRRDGSAYEQYF.

About this clone: The sample has other DNA sequences that encode this CDR3 too. The V and J genes are TRBV5-1 and TRBJ2-5; 8 bases fit TRBD1. The V and J ends lost 4 bases and 5 bases, in that order; junction bases with no gene match: 7. Germline lookup yields CDR1 SGHRS and CDR2 YFSETQ. This CDR3 is built from 14 residues. CDR3 DNA sequence: TGCGCCAGCAGCCTCGGACAGGGTGGGGAGACCCAGTACTTC. Translated: CASSLGQGGETQYF.

In this sample, this clone turned up once. The chain is built from TRBV18 and TRBJ2-3, with TRBD2 matching over 8 bases. Germline values: CDR1 KGHSH, CDR2 LQKENI. The CDR3 consists of 15 residues. Germline trimming cut 6 bases from V and 1 base from J; bases unmatched to any gene: 6. The CDR3 DNA follows: TGTGCCAGCTCCCTCCGGGAGGGACGCACAGATACGCAGTATTTT. The encoded protein is CASSLREGRTDTQYF.

This chain links TRBV10-2 with TRBJ2-7; D gene uncertain. CDR1 is WSHSY, CDR2 SAAADI, per germline. Deletions cut 3 bases from V and 6 bases from J, with 9 bases between. The CDR3 has 12 residues. The CDR3 nucleotides are TGCGCCAGCAGTGACTATCCCCGCGAGCAGTACTTC. It codes for CASSDYPREQYF.

The rearrangement uses TRBV2 and TRBJ2-1; 7 bases agree with TRBD2. This CDR3 is 15 amino acids long. The germline V gene has CDR1 SNHLY and CDR2 FYNNEI. After removal of 3 bases from V and 4 bases from J, the junction contained 6 bases not matched to a gene. Here the CDR3 DNA reads TGTGCCAGCAGTGATGGCGGGGGAGGGTACAATGAGCAGTTCTTC. This translates into CASSDGGGGYNEQFF.

As concerns this clone: Other DNA sequences in the same sample also yield this CDR3. CDR3 sequence reads: CASSDSPRETQYF. The CDR3 region has the DNA TGTGCCAGCAGTGATTCCCCCCGCGAGACCCAGTACTTC. This chain joins TRBV25-1 and TRBJ2-5; D not resolved. V lost 3 bases and J 5 bases, leaving 10 bases between the germline ends. Germline CDR1 is MGHDK and CDR2 is SYGVNS. The CDR3 is 13 residues long.

V usage is TRBV29-1 and J usage is TRBJ2-2; 9 bases are a match to TRBD2. In germline, CDR1 is SQVTM, CDR2 ANQGSEA. This CDR3 has 14 residues. V was pared by 5 bases and J by 5 bases, with 6 bases of the junction left unmatched. DNA of the CDR3: TGCAGCGTTCACGCGGGGGGGATTACCGGGGAGCTGTTTTTT. It encodes CSVHAGGITGELFF.

This chain connects TRBV15 to TRBJ1-1; no definite D call. The germline V gene has CDR1 LNHNV and CDR2 YYDKDF (reference sequence). V lost 1 base, J lost 10 bases, and 10 bases lay in between. The CDR3 extends over 12 amino acids. The CDR3 is CATSRVEGTAFF. The CDR3 coding sequence is TGTGCCACCAGCAGAGTTGAGGGCACAGCTTTCTTT. Filled out from reference TRBV15 and TRBJ1-1, the complete variable domain reads DAMVIQNPRYQVTQFGKPVTLSCSQTLNHNVMYWYQQKSSQAPKLLFHYYDKDFNNEADTPDNFQSRRPNTSFCFLDIRSPGLGDTAMYLCATSRVEGTAFFGQGTRLTVV.

This clone was seen just once. A junction boundary mismatches the germline segment, possibly from a read error. This sequence joins TRBV7-2 and TRBJ2-7; D perhaps matches TRBD2 (7 bases). The CDR3 is made up of 16 amino acids. Per the germline V gene, CDR1 is SGHTA and CDR2 is FQGNSA. The CDR3 region has the DNA TGCGCCAGCAGTCAATCCCTCCGGGGGGCTTCCTACGAGCAGTACTTC. Translated, it gives CASSQSLRGASYEQYF.

CDR3: CASSIGQGGETQYF. The CDR3 nucleotides read TGTGCCAGTAGTATCGGACAGGGAGGGGAGACCCAGTACTTC. This chain links TRBV19 with TRBJ2-5; possible D gene TRBD1, 8 bases. CDR3 length: 14 amino acids. Germline V gene sequence: CDR1 LNHDA, CDR2 SQIVND (reference sequence). V dropped 3 bases and J dropped 5 bases, with 13 bases sitting between them. Supplemented by reference TRBV19 and TRBJ2-5, the full variable domain reads DGGITQSPKYLFRKEGQNVTLSCEQNLNHDAMYWYRQDPGQGLRLIYYSQIVNDFQKGDIAEGYSVSREKKESFPLTVTSAQKNPTAFYLCASSIGQGGETQYFGPGTRLLVL.

The V call is TRBV11-2, the J call TRBJ2-3; D may be TRBD1 (6 bases). The CDR3 runs 16 residues. Between the trimmed V and J ends, which lost 1 base and 5 bases, there was a span of 16 bases. The germline gives CDR1 SGHAT, CDR2 FQNNGV. The CDR3 nucleotides are TGTGCCAGCAGCTTAGGTTACACAGGGAAAGGAGATACGCAGTATTTT. It encodes CASSLGYTGKGDTQYF.

This sequence joins TRBV5-6 and TRBJ1-1; 7 positions agree with TRBD1. In germline, CDR1 is SGHDT, CDR2 YYEEEE. The CDR3 has 14 amino acids. The V segment lost 2 bases and the J segment 5 bases; nucleotides outside the gene matches: 6. The CDR3 sequence is CASSFDRVSTEAFF. The CDR3, as DNA: TGTGCCAGCAGCTTTGACAGGGTTAGTACTGAAGCTTTCTTT. Based on the CDR3 plus reference TRBV5-6 and TRBJ1-1, the full variable domain is DAGVTQSPTHLIKTRGQQVTLRCSPKSGHDTVSWYQQALGQGPQFIFQYYEEEERQRGNFPDRFSGHQFPNYSSELNVNALLLGDSALYLCASSFDRVSTEAFFGQGTRLTVV.

The chain recombines TRBV5-1 with TRBJ1-1; 8 nucleotides match TRBD1. The V gene's germline CDR1 is SGHRS and CDR2 YFSETQ. This CDR3 contains 16 residues. The junction had 9 bases not matched to a gene; V was cut back by 3 bases and J by 2 bases. CDR3 nucleotide sequence: TGCGCCAGCAGCTCCGGGACAGGTCCTTCTAACACTGAAGCTTTCTTT. This translates into CASSSGTGPSNTEAFF.